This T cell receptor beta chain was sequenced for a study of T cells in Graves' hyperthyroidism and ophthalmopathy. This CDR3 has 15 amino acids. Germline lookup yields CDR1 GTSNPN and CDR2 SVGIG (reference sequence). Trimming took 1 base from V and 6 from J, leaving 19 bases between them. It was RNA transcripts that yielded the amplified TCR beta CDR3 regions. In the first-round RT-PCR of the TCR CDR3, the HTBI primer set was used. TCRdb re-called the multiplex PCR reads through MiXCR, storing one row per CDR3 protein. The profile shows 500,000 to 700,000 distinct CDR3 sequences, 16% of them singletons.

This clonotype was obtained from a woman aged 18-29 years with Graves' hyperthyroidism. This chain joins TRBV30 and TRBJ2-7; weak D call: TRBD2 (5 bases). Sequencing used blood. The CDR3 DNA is TGTGCCTGGAGTGAGCTAGTCCGTCGCCGGGGCGAGCAGTACTTC. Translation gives CAWSELVRRRGEQYF.